The 6 T cell receptor beta chains in this list originate from one sample, sequenced in a study of cytomegalovirus exposure and HLA in healthy donors. PCR was performed using 60 Vbeta and 13 Jbeta primers. TCRdb's table, derived via immunoSEQ multiplex PCR, lists solely in-frame clones and lacks some. Of 150,000 or so clones in the sample, 75% to 85% were seen once. Sequenced material: PBMCs. These receptors all come from a man between 50 and 59 years old in good health and CMV-seronegative.

The gene calls are TRBV30 and TRBJ2-1; 9 bases align to TRBD2. The CDR3 sequence is 16 residues long. With 1 base clipped from V and 5 bases from J, the junction kept 9 bases outside the gene matches. In germline, CDR1 is GTSNPN, CDR2 SVGIG (reference sequence). The CDR3 coding sequence is TGTGCCTGGAGTGCTTTGGAGCTAGCGGGGAACAATGAGCAGTTCTTC. Protein: CAWSALELAGNNEQFF.

The chain is built from TRBV20-1 and TRBJ2-3, with D possibly matching TRBD2 (6 bases). Trimming removed 0 bases at V and 14 bases at J, with 12 bases between. The CDR3 consists of 11 residues. Germline V gene data show CDR1 as DFQATT and CDR2 as SNEGSKA (reference sequence). The CDR3 sequence is CSARDPGAGYF. The CDR3 nucleotides are TGCAGTGCTAGAGATCCGGGAGCGGGGTATTTT.

The chain employs TRBV4-2 and TRBJ2-1; 14 nucleotides match TRBD2. From germline, CDR1 is LGHNA and CDR2 YNFKEQ. The CDR3 has 16 residues. The V and J ends lost 3 bases and 7 bases, in that order; junction bases with no gene match: 5. CDR3 sequence (DNA): TGTGCCAGCAGCCAGCCGGGACTAGCGGGGGCTAATGAGCAGTTCTTC. It codes for CASSQPGLAGANEQFF.

The chain carries TRBV13 and TRBJ2-2; TRBD2 agrees at 12 bases. V gave up 4 bases and J gave up 3 bases; unmatched junction bases: 6. The CDR3 totals 17 residues. The germline gives CDR1 PRHDT, CDR2 FYEKMQ (reference sequence). The CDR3 coding sequence is TGTGCCAGCAGCTCGCGACTAGCGGGAGTGTACACCGGGGAGCTGTTTTTT. Amino acid sequence: CASSSRLAGVYTGELFF.

This sequence joins TRBV19 and TRBJ1-5; D remains unclear. There are 14 residues in the CDR3. Germline lookup yields CDR1 LNHDA and CDR2 SQIVND (reference sequence). Trimming took 4 bases from V and 7 from J, leaving 14 bases between them. CDR3 sequence (DNA): TGTGCCAGTAGTACCCGCCTCCCGGGACAGCCCCAGCATTTT. Protein sequence: CASSTRLPGQPQHF. The full variable domain, its missing parts supplied by reference TRBV19 and TRBJ1-5, is DGGITQSPKYLFRKEGQNVTLSCEQNLNHDAMYWYRQDPGQGLRLIYYSQIVNDFQKGDIAEGYSVSREKKESFPLTVTSAQKNPTAFYLCASSTRLPGQPQHFGDGTRLSIL.

The J gene is TRBJ1-2, the V gene TRBV29-1; D perhaps matches TRBD1 (6 bases). The V and J ends lost 5 bases and 0 bases respectively, with 7 bases between them. Germline V gives CDR1 SQVTM, CDR2 ANQGSEA. This CDR3 spans 12 amino acids. The CDR3 DNA reads as TGCAGCGTTTGGGGGCCTAACTATGGCTACACCTTC. Translation gives CSVWGPNYGYTF.